This T cell receptor (beta chain) was sequenced during a study of CD8+CD57+ T cells in acquired aplastic anemia. Study-wide background: Recorded DNA amounts for sorted CD4+ and CD8+ cells had an average of 3.2 ug. Study-level results: CD8+ Simpson's diversity showed no significant patient-control difference. The number of CD8+ CDR3 sequences shared by patients and controls was about 27.

Profiling that covered TCR beta VDJ and CDR3 relied on genomic DNA as its template. A single record per CDR3 protein comes from TCRdb applying MiXCR to the reads. Counted here are 180,000 or so distinct CDR3 sequences, 40% to 50% occurring once; the ten biggest clones make up around 2.9%. The CDR3 has 14 residues. CDR1 and CDR2 from the germline V gene are WNHNN and SYGVQD (reference sequence). V lost 5 bases, J lost 2 bases, and 10 bases lay in between. This clonotype has more than one count but fewer than ten. Its target is unknown. The chain couples TRBV10-1 to TRBJ2-1; tentatively, D is TRBD2 (6 bases). The source of this sequence is a human donor in good health. The sequenced sample was sorted CD4+, CD8+, or CD8+CD57+ T cells (not recorded which) from PBMCs. The CDR3 is CASSTSSTYNEQFF. DNA for the CDR3: TGCGCCAGCAGTACTAGCAGCACCTACAATGAGCAGTTCTTC.